The 10 T cell receptor beta chains presented below share a single source sample, sequenced in a study of Ad26.COV2.S vaccination and SARS-CoV-2 variants. Treatment here: about 20 received Ad26.COV2.S at low or high dose, single or two shots; about 5 received placebo; per-sample allocation not given. Samples were taken on day 63 after the first vaccine or placebo injection. TCRdb keeps only in-frame clones here, not all; method: immunoSEQ multiplex PCR. Here the sample spans some 390,000 clones, about 85% being singletons. Sequencing used peripheral blood, obtained in a trial of Ad26.COV2.S vaccine versus placebo. The receptors derive from a person aged 18-60 years who received the Ad26.COV2.S COVID-19 vaccine or a placebo.

J is TRBJ1-2 and V is TRBV3-1 (or the pseudogene TRBV3-2), with 8 bases that match TRBD1. The CDR3 sequence is 15 residues long. Germline loops: CDR1 LGHDT, CDR2 YNNKEL (reference sequence). V gave up 4 bases and J gave up 8 bases; unmatched junction bases: 12. The CDR3 sequence is CASSLPGTRQGGYTF. The CDR3 DNA reads TGTGCCAGCAGCCTTCCCGGGACCCGACAGGGGGGCTACACCTTC.

This clone has only one observation. V and J are TRBV18 and TRBJ2-3; TRBD2 aligns across 12 bases. The CDR3 covers 15 residues. From germline, CDR1 is KGHSH and CDR2 LQKENI. V shed 6 bases and J 3 bases; nucleotides not matched to a gene: 4. The CDR3 spells CASSWTSGVTDTQYF. The CDR3 DNA follows: TGTGCCAGCTCTTGGACTAGCGGGGTTACAGATACGCAGTATTTT.

This clone has a handful of counts. V and J are TRBV7-4 and TRBJ2-2; possibly TRBD1 or TRBD2 for D (5 bases each). The CDR3 runs 14 residues. Germline lookup yields CDR1 SGHVT and CDR2 SQSDAQ. V was clipped by 7 bases and J by 5 bases, with 14 bases between them. The CDR3 region is CASIGTLRTGELFF. As DNA, the CDR3 is TGTGCCAGCATTGGGACCTTGAGGACCGGGGAGCTGTTTTTT.

The chain employs TRBV3-1 (or the pseudogene TRBV3-2) and TRBJ1-2; D may be TRBD1 (6 bases). Trimming removed 4 bases from V and 5 bases from J, with 20 bases in between. The CDR3 has 16 amino acids. Germline CDR1 and CDR2: LGHDT and YNNKEL (reference sequence). The CDR3 sequence: CASSPELLGGGYGYTF. The CDR3, as DNA: TGTGCCAGCAGCCCGGAGCTACTAGGAGGGGGTTATGGCTACACCTTC.

The chain uses TRBV29-1 and TRBJ2-1; TRBD2 matches 7 bases. V lost 5 bases and J lost 6; bases outside the gene matches: 7. The CDR3 has 13 residues. Looked up from germline, CDR1 is SQVTM and CDR2 is ANQGSEA. Written as DNA, the CDR3 is TGCAGCGTTTGGGGGGGAGTATCCAATGAGCAGTTCTTC. This encodes CSVWGGVSNEQFF.

This clone has more than one count but fewer than ten. J is TRBJ2-5 and V is TRBV5-1, with 10 bases aligning to TRBD2. The CDR3 length is 18 residues. The ends lost 0 bases at V and 1 base at J; junction bases unmatched: 9. Germline-derived CDR1 and CDR2 are SGHRS and YFSETQ. The CDR3 here is CASSLARLTSGTQETQYF. The CDR3 bases are TGCGCCAGCAGCTTGGCTCGGTTAACTAGCGGGACCCAAGAGACCCAGTACTTC.

The chain recombines TRBV29-1 with TRBJ1-2; a possible D gene is TRBD1 (6 bases). Trimming cost V 4 bases and J 7 bases, with 16 bases left between them. Germline CDR1 is SQVTM and CDR2 is ANQGSEA. This CDR3 has 13 amino acids. CDR3: CSVVGGGPSGYTF. CDR3 coding DNA: TGCAGCGTTGTAGGGGGGGGACCCTCTGGCTACACCTTC.

The J gene is TRBJ1-1, the V gene TRBV6-5, with D perhaps TRBD1 (5 bases). Germline loops: CDR1 MNHEY, CDR2 SVGAGI. CDR3 length equals 12 residues. Trimming shortened V by 8 bases and J by 3 bases, and 10 bases separated the two germline ends. The CDR3 reads CASGGGYTEAFF. DNA for the CDR3: TGTGCCAGCGGGGGGGGGTACACTGAAGCTTTCTTT.

J is TRBJ1-2 and V is TRBV29-1, with TRBD1 matching 8 bases. The CDR3 length is 16 residues. In germline, CDR1 is SQVTM, CDR2 ANQGSEA. Germline trimming cut 0 bases from V and 4 bases from J; bases unmatched to any gene: 10. CDR3 bases: TGCAGCGTTGAAGATTGGTACCAGGGGGCTTCCTATGGCTACACCTTC. This encodes CSVEDWYQGASYGYTF.

In its sample, this clone was seen a few times. The chain combines TRBV7-2 with TRBJ1-2; D gene uncertain. V was clipped by 4 bases and J by 7 bases, with 7 bases between them. This CDR3 is 11 amino acids long. The V gene's germline CDR1 is SGHTA and CDR2 FQGNSA. The CDR3 spells CASSSLIGYTF. CDR3 DNA: TGTGCCAGCAGCTCGTTAATTGGCTACACCTTC.